Shown below are 26 T cell receptor beta chains from a single sample sequenced in a study of T cell clonality in common variable immunodeficiency. Findings of the study overall: In common variable immunodeficiency, TCR beta chains reportedly carried fewer deletions and N-nucleotide insertions.

For these receptors, no antigen is known. Sequencing was performed with immunoSEQ multiplex PCR; in TCRdb, only in-frame clones are kept and a portion is missing. Recorded here are tens of thousands of clones, none singletons. The sample comprised peripheral blood mononuclear cells. These receptors originate from a human donor with common variable immunodeficiency.

At least ten counts were recorded for this clone. The DNA ends 3 residues before the CDR3 does, and the rest of the CDR3 is filled in from the germline J gene. V and J are TRBV5-1 and TRBJ1-1; tentatively, D is TRBD1 (6 bases). V was cut by 2 bases and J by 1 base, with 9 bases left in between. The CDR3 is 14 residues long. Germline V gives CDR1 SGHRS, CDR2 YFSETQ. The CDR3 sequence: CASSLQGSNTEAFF. CDR3 DNA (partial): TGCGCCAGCAGCTTACAGGGATCGAACACTGAA.

This clone was detected only a few times. The read stops 3 residues short of the end of the CDR3; the missing end is completed from the germline J gene. J is TRBJ2-7 and V is TRBV7-9; D is unclear. CDR1 and CDR2 from the germline V gene are SEHNR and FQNEAQ (reference sequence). This CDR3 contains 13 residues. V gave up 4 bases and J gave up 3 bases, with 10 bases separating them. CDR3 region: CASSSSYHYEQYF. CDR3 DNA, as far as it was read: TGTGCCAGCAGCTCTTCCTACCACTACGAG. Full variable domain (remainder filled in from reference TRBV7-9 and TRBJ2-7): DTGVSQNPRHKITKRGQNVTFRCDPISEHNRLYWYRQTLGQGPEFLTYFQNEAQLEKSRLLSDRFSAERPKGSFSTLEIQRTEQGDSAMYLCASSSSYHYEQYFGPGTRLTVT.

This clone appeared a few times. The observed sequence ends 3 residues before the CDR3 terminus, with the missing tail filled in from the germline J gene. The V call is TRBV30, the J call TRBJ2-7; weak D call: TRBD1 (6 bases). The CDR3 covers 16 residues. V shed 3 bases and J shed 0 bases, with 18 bases lying between them. Germline values: CDR1 GTSNPN, CDR2 SVGIG (reference sequence). Partial CDR3 DNA: TGTGCCTGGAGCGATTGGGGGACAACTAGCTCCTACGAG. Its translation is CAWSDWGTTSSYE. The CDR3 reads in full as CAWSDWGTTSSYEQYF.

There are a few counts of this clone. The CDR3 is cut off 3 residues early in the read; its end comes from the germline J gene. This chain connects TRBV19 to TRBJ2-1; 7 bases align to TRBD1. The ends lost 6 bases at V and 4 bases at J; junction bases unmatched: 3. The CDR3 has 13 residues. Germline V gene data show CDR1 as LNHDA and CDR2 as SQIVND (reference sequence). CDR3 DNA, as far as it was read: TGTGCCAGTAGACAGGGACAGTACAATGAG. Translation: CASRQGQYNE. The full-length CDR3 reads as CASRQGQYNEQFF.

Of note for this clone: The read terminates 3 residues before the CDR3 end, so the remaining end is supplied by the germline J gene. J is TRBJ1-4 and V is TRBV7-9, with D unresolved. Trimming took off 5 bases at V and 3 bases at J, with 13 bases between the two ends. Per the germline V gene, CDR1 is SEHNR and CDR2 is FQNEAQ (reference sequence). CDR3 length: 15 residues. The part of the CDR3 DNA that was read is TGTGCCAGCAGCCCGAGTCGCTCGGCTAATGAAAAA. It specifies CASSPSRSANEK. The entire CDR3 is CASSPSRSANEKLFF.

The sample holds many counts of this clone. The read is 3 residues too short to cover the CDR3 end, so that end is filled in from the germline J gene. This rearrangement joins TRBV7-9 to TRBJ2-7, with 7 bases identical to TRBD2. The junction had 7 bases not matched to a gene; V was cut back by 5 bases and J by 0 bases. The CDR3 totals 15 residues. The germline gives CDR1 SEHNR, CDR2 FQNEAQ (reference sequence). The CDR3 bases that were read are TGTGCCAGCAGCCTATCGCGGGGGTTCTCCTACGAG. Residues: CASSLSRGFSYE. The complete CDR3 sequence is CASSLSRGFSYEQYF. Filled out from reference TRBV7-9 and TRBJ2-7, the complete variable domain reads DTGVSQNPRHKITKRGQNVTFRCDPISEHNRLYWYRQTLGQGPEFLTYFQNEAQLEKSRLLSDRFSAERPKGSFSTLEIQRTEQGDSAMYLCASSLSRGFSYEQYFGPGTRLTVT.

In this sample, this clone turned up a few times. Sequencing ends 3 residues short of the CDR3 end; the germline J gene provides the rest. This sequence joins TRBV7-9 and TRBJ1-4; 9 positions match TRBD1. The CDR3 has 13 residues. V was clipped by 4 bases and J by 10 bases; unmatched bases: 4. Germline-derived CDR1 and CDR2 are SEHNR and FQNEAQ (reference sequence). The CDR3 sequence: CASSSDRGAKLFF. Incomplete CDR3 DNA: TGTGCCAGCAGCTCGGACAGGGGAGCAAAA.

Points on this clone: Sequencing ends 3 residues short of the CDR3 end; the germline J gene provides the rest. V and J are TRBV7-2 and TRBJ1-2, with 8 bases lining up with TRBD1. This CDR3 contains 15 residues. V gave up 4 bases and J gave up 4 bases; unmatched junction bases: 8. Germline V gene sequence: CDR1 SGHTA, CDR2 FQGNSA. Here the CDR3 reads CASSSWTGSGYGYTF. CDR3 DNA (partial): TGTGCCAGCAGCTCCTGGACAGGGTCCGGCTATGGC. Based on the CDR3 plus reference TRBV7-2 and TRBJ1-2, the full variable domain is GAGVSQSPSNKVTEKGKDVELRCDPISGHTALYWYRQSLGQGLEFLIYFQGNSAPDKSGLPSDRFSAERTGGSVSTLTIQRTQQEDSAVYLCASSSWTGSGYGYTFGSGTRLTVV.

The table lists this clone with many counts. The CDR3 end falls 3 residues outside the read, so it is completed with the germline J gene. The chain links TRBV2 to TRBJ2-2, with D maybe TRBD1 (5 bases). This CDR3 contains 15 residues. Trimming removed 5 bases from V and 4 bases from J, with 14 bases in between. Germline V gives CDR1 SNHLY, CDR2 FYNNEI. The sequenced CDR3 bases are TGTGCCAGCAGTTCCCTCCCAGGGATCACCGGGGAG. Protein: CASSSLPGITGE. The whole CDR3 sequence reads CASSSLPGITGELFF.

In its sample, this clone was seen many times. The read comes to an end 3 residues before the CDR3 does, leaving the germline J gene to fill in the end. The V call is TRBV20-1, the J call TRBJ1-1, with 9 bases that match TRBD1. CDR1 DFQATT and CDR2 SNEGSKA come from the germline V gene (reference sequence). The CDR3 spans 18 residues. After removal of 3 bases from V and 3 bases from J, the junction contained 17 bases not matched to a gene. CDR3 region: CSARAGTGKVVLDTEAFF. Partial CDR3 DNA: TGCAGTGCTAGGGCAGGGACAGGGAAGGTAGTTTTGGACACTGAA.

About this clone itself: The read terminates 3 residues before the CDR3 end, so the remaining end is supplied by the germline J gene. V is TRBV5-1 and J is TRBJ2-1, with 9 bases fitting TRBD1. CDR3 size: 15 residues. Trimming took 4 bases from V and 7 from J; bases not matched to a gene: 9. Germline values: CDR1 SGHRS, CDR2 YFSETQ. The sequenced CDR3 bases are TGCGCCAGCAGCATTCCGGGACAGGGCAAAAATGAG. Residues: CASSIPGQGKNE. Given in full, the CDR3 is CASSIPGQGKNEQFF.

This clone was found many times. The read halts 3 residues ahead of the CDR3 end, with the missing end drawn from the germline J gene. The rearrangement uses TRBV5-1 and TRBJ2-1; TRBD1 agrees at 7 bases. The length of the CDR3 is 15 residues. CDR1 is SGHRS, CDR2 YFSETQ, per germline. V lost 3 bases, J lost 4 bases, and 7 bases stayed unmatched. This CDR3 reads CASSSTGFGYNEQFF. The DNA read from the CDR3 is TGCGCCAGCAGCTCGACAGGGTTCGGGTACAATGAG.

A note on this clone: Read data end 3 residues before the CDR3 end; the end is taken from the germline J gene. The chain has TRBV7-2 and TRBJ2-5, with 9 positions matching TRBD2. The ends lost 3 bases at V and 5 bases at J; junction bases unmatched: 7. Germline loops: CDR1 SGHTA, CDR2 FQGNSA. This CDR3 contains 15 residues. The CDR3 loop is CASSFLRGGGETQYF. The part of the CDR3 DNA that was read is TGTGCCAGCAGCTTTCTGCGGGGGGGCGGCGAGACC.

The table lists this clone with a few counts. Read data end 3 residues before the CDR3 end; the end is taken from the germline J gene. The V gene is TRBV2, the J gene TRBJ2-7; 7 positions agree with TRBD2. With V trimmed by 5 bases and J by 1 base, 8 bases remained unmatched. Germline lookup yields CDR1 SNHLY and CDR2 FYNNEI. This CDR3 comprises 15 residues. CDR3 residues: CASSPGPGGSYEQYF. Incomplete CDR3 DNA: TGTGCCAGCAGTCCGGGCCCCGGGGGGTCCTACGAG.

Points on this clone: The CDR3 is cut off 3 residues early in the read; its end comes from the germline J gene. The J gene is TRBJ1-6, the V gene TRBV11-2; no definite D call. Germline CDR1 SGHAT, CDR2 FQNNGV. The germline V and J ends were trimmed by 4 bases and 6 bases, with 10 bases remaining between them. This CDR3 comprises 14 residues. The CDR3 is CASSSSVLNSPLHF. The CDR3 DNA, read in part, is TGTGCCAGCAGCTCCTCGGTACTTAATTCACCC.

This clone was counted at least ten times. The observed sequence ends 3 residues before the CDR3 terminus, with the missing tail filled in from the germline J gene. The same CDR3 also results from other DNA sequences found in this sample. J is TRBJ2-3 and V is TRBV19, with no clear D. Germline V gene data show CDR1 as LNHDA and CDR2 as SQIVND (reference sequence). This CDR3 contains 15 residues. The V end was cut by 2 bases, the J end by 2 bases, with 11 bases between. The covered CDR3 bases are TGTGCCAGTAGTATACAGGTTGGTGCCACAGATACG. It specifies CASSIQVGATDT. The whole CDR3 protein is CASSIQVGATDTQYF.

At least ten counts were recorded for this clone. The CDR3 end falls 3 residues outside the read, so it is completed with the germline J gene. This sequence joins TRBV20-1 and TRBJ2-7; TRBD1 matches at 9 bases. CDR3 length: 12 amino acids. Germline CDR1 and CDR2: DFQATT and SNEGSKA (reference sequence). Trimming cost V 5 bases and J 6 bases; bases outside gene matches: 5. The covered CDR3 bases are TGCAGTGCTGAGGGACAGGGCCCCGAG. Translating it yields CSAEGQGPE. The entire CDR3 protein is CSAEGQGPEQYF.

This clone was seen a handful of times. The missing CDR3 end, 3 residues past where the read stops, is filled in from the germline J gene. This chain uses TRBV19 with TRBJ1-2; TRBD1 matches 12 bases. Trimming took 5 bases from V and 4 from J; bases not matched to a gene: 2. The V gene's germline CDR1 is LNHDA and CDR2 SQIVND (reference sequence). This CDR3 is 14 amino acids long. CDR3 DNA (partial): TGTGCCAGTAGTGGGACAGGGGGCTTCTATGGC. Translation: CASSGTGGFYG. The full CDR3 sequence reads CASSGTGGFYGYTF. Variable domain in full (rest from reference TRBV19 and TRBJ1-2): DGGITQSPKYLFRKEGQNVTLSCEQNLNHDAMYWYRQDPGQGLRLIYYSQIVNDFQKGDIAEGYSVSREKKESFPLTVTSAQKNPTAFYLCASSGTGGFYGYTFGSGTRLTVV.

A note on this clone: With the read ending 3 residues before the CDR3 end, the germline J gene is used to fill in that end. The chain employs TRBV19 and TRBJ2-5, with 11 bases aligning to TRBD2. This CDR3 comprises 17 residues. V shed 5 bases, J shed 0 bases, and the junction held 8 bases outside the gene matches. Germline CDR1 LNHDA, CDR2 SQIVND (reference sequence). CDR3 loop: CASSFSGGAGYQETQYF. CDR3 DNA (partial): TGTGCCAGTAGTTTTAGCGGGGGGGCCGGGTACCAAGAGACC.

Details on this clone: The CDR3 is cut off 3 residues early in the read; its end comes from the germline J gene. The V and J genes are TRBV19 and TRBJ1-6; TRBD1 aligns across 7 bases. This CDR3 region has 13 residues. Germline V gives CDR1 LNHDA, CDR2 SQIVND (reference sequence). The covered CDR3 bases are TGTGCCAGTAAGGAGACAGGGAAGTTTCCC. It codes for CASKETGKFP. The CDR3, in full, reads CASKETGKFPLHF.

This clone was detected many times. The sequence runs out 3 residues before the end of the CDR3; the remainder is reconstructed from the germline J gene. The chain employs TRBV7-3 and TRBJ2-3; TRBD2 matches 13 bases. V was clipped by 3 bases and J by 4 bases; unmatched bases: 1. Germline CDR1 reads SGHTA; CDR2 reads FQGTGA. This CDR3 contains 15 residues. CDR3 loop: CASSLGLAGSDTQYF. CDR3 DNA (partial): TGTGCCAGCAGCTTGGGACTAGCGGGGTCAGATACG.

Remarks on this clone: The junction and the germline gene differ at one end; a read error may be behind it. The CDR3 DNA, read in part, is TGTGCCAGTAGTATAGATACTAGCGGATCCTGCGAG. Translated, it gives CASSIDTSGSCE. The CDR3 in its entirety is CASSIDTSGSCEQYF. This sequence joins TRBV19 and TRBJ2-7, with 8 bases identical to TRBD2. The read ends 3 residues early relative to the CDR3; the germline J gene fills the gap. This CDR3 is built from 15 residues. The germline V gene encodes CDR1 LNHDA and CDR2 SQIVND (reference sequence).

This clone was observed many times. Read coverage stops 3 residues before the CDR3 terminus; the germline J gene supplies the remainder. The chain has TRBV20-1 and TRBJ2-7, with TRBD1 as a possible D gene (5 bases). V shed 2 bases and J shed 0 bases, with 8 bases lying between them. Germline assignment: CDR1 DFQATT and CDR2 SNEGSKA (reference sequence). This CDR3 contains 13 residues. The part of the CDR3 DNA that was read is TGCAGTGCTAGACGACAGAGCTCCTACGAG. Residues: CSARRQSSYE. The CDR3, in full, reads CSARRQSSYEQYF.

This clone showed up many times. The read comes to an end 3 residues before the CDR3 does, leaving the germline J gene to fill in the end. This chain uses TRBV20-1 with TRBJ2-7, with 7 bases that match TRBD1. Trimming cost V 5 bases and J 0 bases; bases outside gene matches: 1. The CDR3 runs 12 residues. Germline V gene sequence: CDR1 DFQATT, CDR2 SNEGSKA (reference sequence). The part of the CDR3 DNA that was read is TGCAGTGCTTGGACAGGCTCCTACGAG. As protein: CSAWTGSYE. The entire CDR3 reads CSAWTGSYEQYF.

This clone was seen more than once but under ten times. The sequenced fragment ends 3 residues before the CDR3 boundary, so the rest is inferred from the germline J gene. This chain links TRBV5-1 with TRBJ2-5; no definite D call. V was pared by 4 bases and J by 5 bases, with 15 bases between. There are 14 residues in the CDR3. Germline V CDR1 and CDR2: SGHRS, YFSETQ. Partial CDR3 DNA: TGCGCCAGCAGCCACCTCATCATCGGGGAGACC. It yields the protein CASSHLIIGET. From start to end, the CDR3 is CASSHLIIGETQYF.

This clone was recorded many times. The CDR3 extends 3 residues past the end of the read, so its final part is completed from the germline J gene. V usage is TRBV7-6 and J usage is TRBJ2-2; TRBD1 aligns across 7 bases. CDR3 length: 14 amino acids. V was clipped by 5 bases and J by 5 bases; unmatched bases: 5. Germline values: CDR1 SGHVS, CDR2 FNYEAQ. The CDR3 is CASSPGTDTGELFF. The part of the CDR3 DNA that was read is TGTGCCAGCAGCCCCGGGACAGATACCGGGGAG.